The clone carrying this T cell receptor beta chain came up a few times. This CDR3 region has 16 residues. The V end lost 2 bases, the J end lost 0 bases, and 12 bases lay between the germline ends. Germline V CDR1 and CDR2: SGHDT, YYEEEE. This specimen comes from a study of cytotoxic CD8 clonotypes in ibrutinib-treated CLL. Measured with immunoSEQ multiplex PCR; TCRdb has only the in-frame clones, and not every one. The table includes 250,000 to 350,000 clones, roughly 76% detected once. Source: PBMCs, taken at disease progression, from a patient treated with ibrutinib. This receptor was identified in a human donor with chronic lymphocytic leukemia. The V and J genes are TRBV5-6 and TRBJ2-1; no definite D call. CDR3 in DNA: TGTGCCAGCAGCTTTGCGGTTTTCAGCTCCTACAATGAGCAGTTCTTC. It yields the protein CASSFAVFSSYNEQFF.